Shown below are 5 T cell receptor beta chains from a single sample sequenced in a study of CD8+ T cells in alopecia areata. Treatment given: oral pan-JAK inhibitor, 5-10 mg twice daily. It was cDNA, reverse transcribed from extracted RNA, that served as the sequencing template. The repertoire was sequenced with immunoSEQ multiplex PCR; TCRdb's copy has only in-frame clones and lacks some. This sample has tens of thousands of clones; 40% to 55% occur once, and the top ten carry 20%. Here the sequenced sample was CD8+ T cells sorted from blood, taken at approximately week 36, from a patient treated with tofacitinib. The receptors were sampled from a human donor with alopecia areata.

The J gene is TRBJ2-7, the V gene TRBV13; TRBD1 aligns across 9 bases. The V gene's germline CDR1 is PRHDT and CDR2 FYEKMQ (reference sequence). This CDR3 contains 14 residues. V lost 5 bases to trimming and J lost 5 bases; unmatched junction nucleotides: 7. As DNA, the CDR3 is TGTGCCAGCAGCAGAACGCGGACAGGGGACGAGCAGTACTTC. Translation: CASSRTRTGDEQYF.

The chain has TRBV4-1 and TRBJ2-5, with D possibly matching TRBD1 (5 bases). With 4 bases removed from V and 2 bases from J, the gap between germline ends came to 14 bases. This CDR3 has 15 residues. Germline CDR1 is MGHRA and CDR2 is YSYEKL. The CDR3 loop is CASSPPNRQQETQYF. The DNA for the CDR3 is TGCGCCAGCAGCCCACCGAACAGGCAACAAGAGACCCAGTACTTC.

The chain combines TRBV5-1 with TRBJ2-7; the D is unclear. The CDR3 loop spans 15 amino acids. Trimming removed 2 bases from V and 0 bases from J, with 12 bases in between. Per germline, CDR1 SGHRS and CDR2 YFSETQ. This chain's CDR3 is CASSFGPGSSYEQYF. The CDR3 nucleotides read TGCGCCAGCAGCTTTGGTCCGGGCAGCTCCTACGAGCAGTACTTC.

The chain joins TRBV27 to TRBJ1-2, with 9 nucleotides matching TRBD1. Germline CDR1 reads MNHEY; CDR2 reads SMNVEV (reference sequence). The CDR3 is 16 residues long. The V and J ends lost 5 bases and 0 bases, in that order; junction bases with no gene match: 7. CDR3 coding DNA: TGTGCCAGCAGTACTACAGGGGGCGCACCTAACTATGGCTACACCTTC. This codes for CASSTTGGAPNYGYTF.

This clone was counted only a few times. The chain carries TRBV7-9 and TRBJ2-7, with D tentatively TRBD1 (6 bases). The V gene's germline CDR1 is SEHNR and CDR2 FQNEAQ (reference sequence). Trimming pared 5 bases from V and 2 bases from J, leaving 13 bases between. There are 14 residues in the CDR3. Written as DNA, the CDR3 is TGTGCCAGCAGCCCCCCCTGGGACACCTACGAGCAGTACTTC. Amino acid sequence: CASSPPWDTYEQYF. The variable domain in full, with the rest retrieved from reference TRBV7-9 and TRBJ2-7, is DTGVSQNPRHKITKRGQNVTFRCDPISEHNRLYWYRQTLGQGPEFLTYFQNEAQLEKSRLLSDRFSAERPKGSFSTLEIQRTEQGDSAMYLCASSPPWDTYEQYFGPGTRLTVT.